This T cell receptor beta chain emerged from a study of blood T cell repertoires in COVID-19. Sequencing used immunoSEQ multiplex PCR; TCRdb keeps in-frame clones, though not all of them. The sample shows 210,000 or so clones, under 90% of them seen only once. The length of the CDR3 is 13 residues. Between the trimmed V and J ends, which lost 5 bases and 6 bases, there was a span of 14 bases. Germline CDR1 and CDR2: SEHNR and FQNEAQ (reference sequence). V and J are TRBV7-9 and TRBJ2-7, with D possibly TRBD1 on 5 matching bases. The sample comprised peripheral blood. The receptor was derived from a woman older than 75 with COVID-19, enrolled during active disease. This chain's CDR3 is CASSTLVGVEQYF. The CDR3 coding sequence is TGTGCCAGCAGCACGTTAGTAGGGGTCGAGCAGTACTTC. The whole variable domain, remainder taken from reference TRBV7-9 and TRBJ2-7, is DTGVSQNPRHKITKRGQNVTFRCDPISEHNRLYWYRQTLGQGPEFLTYFQNEAQLEKSRLLSDRFSAERPKGSFSTLEIQRTEQGDSAMYLCASSTLVGVEQYFGPGTRLTVT.